The clone carrying this T cell receptor beta chain was seen repeatedly, ten times or more. Its antigen remains unknown. The data are from a study of T cells in Graves' hyperthyroidism and ophthalmopathy. Participants, patients aged 18 to 65, had newly diagnosed hyperthyroidism with a duration under 2 months. An approximately 10 ml volume of fresh peripheral blood provided the PBMCs. Whole-study findings and limits: Ophthalmopathy stood apart from stable hyperthyroidism in a 13 V-J model. Most thyroid clonotypes that were expanded above 0.001 also turned up in blood.

Per germline, CDR1 LNHDA and CDR2 SQIVND (reference sequence). Trimming cost V 9 bases and J 0 bases, with 12 bases left between them. The CDR3 runs 13 residues. RNA transcripts served as the template for amplifying TCR beta CDR3 regions. HTBI primers were employed in a first-round RT-PCR of the TCR CDR3. Each CDR3 protein is one row after TCRdb ran MiXCR on the multiplex PCR reads. The sample contains roughly 350,000 distinct CDR3 sequences, roughly 13% of which appear only once. Sequencing was performed on blood. The chain links TRBV19 to TRBJ2-7, with D tentatively TRBD2 (5 bases). The TCR comes from a woman aged 25 to 45 with Graves' hyperthyroidism. The CDR3 region is CASGVGGSYEQYF. Written as DNA, the CDR3 is TGTGCCAGCGGGGTGGGCGGCTCCTACGAGCAGTACTTC.